This T cell receptor beta chain stems from a study of T cell repertoires in cytomegalovirus infection. Study-wide results and caveats: The response measured ex vivo was dominated by TCR beta clonotypes (HLA-C-restricted and CMV-specific).

TCRdb re-derived calls from the reads in MiXCR, one entry per CDR3 protein. The sample shows more than 150,000 distinct CDR3 sequences, approximately 30% of them seen only once. As for this clonotype: Its target is unknown.

The CDR3 is 16 amino acids. Trimming cost V 0 bases and J 3 bases, with 12 bases left between them. Germline CDR1 is MNHNS and CDR2 is SASEGT. The chain carries TRBV6-1 and TRBJ1-5, with D perhaps matching TRBD1 (5 bases). Sample: PBMCs. This TCR derives from a human donor in good health (CMV status not recorded). Some clones in this sample may be carry-over from other donors' samples. The CDR3 reads CASSEALGLVNQPQHF. The CDR3 DNA follows: TGTGCCAGCAGTGAAGCCTTGGGACTTGTCAATCAGCCCCAGCATTTT.